The rows below give T cell receptor beta chains drawn from one sample of a study of CXCR3-negative and CXCR3-positive naive CD8 T cells. TCRdb re-called the 5' RACE reads and catalogs CDR3 proteins one per entry, DNA excluded. The sample yields under 150,000 distinct CDR3 sequences, of which the top ten take up roughly 0.59%. The sample consisted of naive CXCR3+ CD8+ T cells from blood. The receptors derive from a human donor in good health. Some clones in this sample may be carry-over from other donors' samples. Both conserved end residues are part of each CDR3.

>TRBV6-6|TRBJ2-2
CASSSEGALSGELFF
>TRBV5-5|TRBJ2-7
CASSLGRGPYEQYF
>TRBV29-1|TRBJ2-2
CSVTGLGGELFF
>TRBV30|TRBJ1-1
CAWSQGAEAFF
>TRBV27|TRBJ1-6
CASSLDVVDPLALNSPLHF
>TRBV12-3/TRBV12-4|TRBJ1-1
CASSFFGAEATEAFF
>TRBV6-5|TRBJ1-6
CASSYDRGYLLGGNSPLHF
>TRBV7-9|TRBJ2-1
CASSRTKTGNTYNEQFF
>TRBV27|TRBJ2-1
CASTQQGPGNEQFF
>TRBV10-3|TRBJ1-1
CATSEYPPSVENTEAFF
>TRBV12-3/TRBV12-4|TRBJ2-1
CASSPGNWETGGRWVNEQFF
>TRBV6-5|TRBJ2-7
CASSYMRTGEQYF
>TRBV9|TRBJ1-1
CASSAGTLNTEAFF
>TRBV7-8|TRBJ1-2
CASSLGTGTQGGYTF
>TRBV7-9|TRBJ2-7
CASSSWDTSYEQYF
>TRBV20-1|TRBJ2-7
CSARYRGAYEQYF